This entry is about one TCR beta chain. Its antigen is currently unknown. This sample was taken from a study of graft-versus-host responses after intestinal transplantation. Study information: Recipients uniformly received anti-thymocyte globulin induction, followed by tacrolimus and steroids for roughly 3 years. Study-wide results and caveats: Some GvH clones were seen earlier in gut or blood, suggesting intestinal origin.

Germline values: CDR1 SGHTA, CDR2 FQGNSA. Between the trimmed V and J ends, which lost 1 base and 10 bases, there was a span of 13 bases. The CDR3 extends over 13 amino acids. TCRdb's table, derived via immunoSEQ multiplex PCR, lists solely in-frame clones and lacks some. The table records about 120,000 clones, 75% to 95% of them present only once. The source is a human donor who received an intestinal transplant. The source was unstimulated CD4+ T cells sorted from spleen or lymph node cells, collected before intestinal transplant. The chain recombines TRBV7-2 with TRBJ1-2; D gene uncertain. The CDR3 spells CASSLGQAPLYTF. The DNA of the CDR3 is TGTGCCAGCAGCTTAGGTCAGGCGCCCCTCTACACCTTC.